The TCR beta chain described here comes from a study of T cells after yellow fever vaccination. Study observations and caveats: Post-booster repertoires again held most primary-vaccination clones (about 96% CD4, roughly 89% CD8). Across the CD4 and CD8 compartments, a small share of clonotypes was present in both.

CDR1 is MNHNS and CDR2 is SASEGT in the germline V gene. The V end was cut by 5 bases, the J end by 9 bases, with 13 bases between. The CDR3 runs to 13 residues. This clonotype came up a few times. Its specificity is not known. From the 5' RACE reads, TCRdb called clonotypes with MiXCR, one entry per CDR3 protein. Altogether some 560,000 distinct CDR3 sequences are present, around 21% being singletons, with the ten largest covering roughly an eighth. The V call is TRBV6-1, the J call TRBJ2-2, with D tentatively TRBD1 or TRBD2 (5 bases each). The clonotype originates from a man aged 30-40 years who received the YFV17D yellow fever vaccine. The sequences come from PBMCs, collected 15 days after the yellow fever booster vaccination. CDR3 residues: CASSPRDPWELFF. The CDR3 DNA reads TGTGCCAGCAGTCCCCGGGACCCCTGGGAGCTGTTTTTT.